This TCR beta chain was documented in a study of T-cell memory formation after mild COVID-19. This clonotype was detected only a few times. The antigen remains undetermined. Study-wide points: CD4+ clones that contracted lay mainly in CM and EM; CD8+ ones lay in EMRA.

Trimming pared 5 bases from V and 8 bases from J, leaving 15 bases between. The CDR3 extends over 13 amino acids. CDR1 and CDR2 (germline): SEHNR, FQNEAQ (reference sequence). 5'RACE primed at constant segments yielded TCR alpha and TCR beta cDNA libraries bearing sample barcodes and UMIs. TCRdb reprocessed the 5' RACE reads with MiXCR, giving one entry per CDR3 protein. Of about 190,000 distinct CDR3 sequences in the sample, roughly 23% were seen once. Sequences were obtained from PBMCs or a T cell subset sorted from them (not recorded which). This clonotype was sampled from an adult woman who had mild COVID-19 (a few samples of this study predate the infection). Cell type and time point are not known. The chain couples TRBV7-9 to TRBJ1-2; maybe TRBD1 (6 bases). The CDR3: CASSPGGAQGYTF. For the CDR3, the DNA is TGTGCCAGCAGCCCGGGGGGGGCTCAGGGCTACACCTTC.